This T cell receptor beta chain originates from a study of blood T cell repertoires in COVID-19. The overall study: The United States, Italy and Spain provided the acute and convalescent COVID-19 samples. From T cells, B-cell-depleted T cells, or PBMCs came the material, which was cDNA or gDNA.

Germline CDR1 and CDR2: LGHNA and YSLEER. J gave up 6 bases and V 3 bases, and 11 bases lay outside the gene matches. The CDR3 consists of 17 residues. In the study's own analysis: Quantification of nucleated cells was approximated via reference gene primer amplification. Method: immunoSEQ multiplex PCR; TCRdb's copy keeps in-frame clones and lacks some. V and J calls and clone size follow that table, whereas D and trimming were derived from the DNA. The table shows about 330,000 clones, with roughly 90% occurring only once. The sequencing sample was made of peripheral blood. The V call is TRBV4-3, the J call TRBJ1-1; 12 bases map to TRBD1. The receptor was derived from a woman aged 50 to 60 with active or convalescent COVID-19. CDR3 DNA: TGCGCCAGCAGCCAGGGTCCGGGACAGGGGGCGGACGCTGAAGCTTTCTTT. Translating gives CASSQGPGQGADAEAFF.